This T cell receptor (beta chain) was profiled in a study of blood T cells in healthy people across ages. Overall study findings and caveats: Whereas aged donors had fewer naive CD4+ cells, long-lived donors had more of them and higher diversity.

CDR1 LGHNA and CDR2 YNFKEQ come from the germline V gene. The CDR3 has 16 amino acids. Between the trimmed V and J ends, which lost 0 bases and 11 bases, there was a span of 22 bases. A note on this clonotype: The antigen remains unidentified.

It was with a sample-barcoded 5' primer and a J-beta primer mix that a second PCR of roughly 7 to 12 cycles was run. TCRdb itself ran the 5' RACE reads through MiXCR, one entry per CDR3 protein. The repertoire holds approximately 850,000 distinct CDR3 sequences, roughly 64% seen once, with around 20% in the top ten. The chain is built from TRBV4-2 and TRBJ2-5; no definite D call. The sequenced material came from blood. The TCR comes from a man aged 30 to 45 in good health. The chain's CDR3 is CASSQEGSVGINEQYF. DNA for the CDR3: TGTGCCAGCAGCCAAGAGGGGTCGGTCGGAATAAATGAGCAGTACTTC.